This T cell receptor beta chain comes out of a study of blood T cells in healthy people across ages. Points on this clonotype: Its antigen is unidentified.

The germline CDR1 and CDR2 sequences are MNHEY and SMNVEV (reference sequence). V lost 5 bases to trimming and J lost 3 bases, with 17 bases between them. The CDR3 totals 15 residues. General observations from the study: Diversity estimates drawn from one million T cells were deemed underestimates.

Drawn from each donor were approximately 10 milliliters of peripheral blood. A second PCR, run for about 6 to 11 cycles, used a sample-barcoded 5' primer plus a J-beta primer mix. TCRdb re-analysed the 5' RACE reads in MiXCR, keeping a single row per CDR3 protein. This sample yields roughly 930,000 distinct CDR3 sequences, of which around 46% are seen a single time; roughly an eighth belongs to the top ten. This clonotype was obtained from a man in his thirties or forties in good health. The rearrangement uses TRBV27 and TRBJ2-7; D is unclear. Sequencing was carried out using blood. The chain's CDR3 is CASSTPSNGHYEQYF. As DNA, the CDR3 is TGTGCCAGCAGTACCCCGAGTAACGGCCACTACGAGCAGTACTTC.